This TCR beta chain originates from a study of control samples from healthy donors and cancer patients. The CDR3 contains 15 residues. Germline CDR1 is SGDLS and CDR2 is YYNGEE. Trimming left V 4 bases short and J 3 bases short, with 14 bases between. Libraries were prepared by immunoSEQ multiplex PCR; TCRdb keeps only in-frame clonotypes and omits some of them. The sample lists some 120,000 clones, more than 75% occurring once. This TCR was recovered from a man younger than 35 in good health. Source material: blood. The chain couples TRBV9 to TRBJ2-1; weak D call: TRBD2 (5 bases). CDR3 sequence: CASSQTRQNYNEQFF. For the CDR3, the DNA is TGTGCCAGCAGCCAAACTAGACAAAACTACAATGAGCAGTTCTTC.